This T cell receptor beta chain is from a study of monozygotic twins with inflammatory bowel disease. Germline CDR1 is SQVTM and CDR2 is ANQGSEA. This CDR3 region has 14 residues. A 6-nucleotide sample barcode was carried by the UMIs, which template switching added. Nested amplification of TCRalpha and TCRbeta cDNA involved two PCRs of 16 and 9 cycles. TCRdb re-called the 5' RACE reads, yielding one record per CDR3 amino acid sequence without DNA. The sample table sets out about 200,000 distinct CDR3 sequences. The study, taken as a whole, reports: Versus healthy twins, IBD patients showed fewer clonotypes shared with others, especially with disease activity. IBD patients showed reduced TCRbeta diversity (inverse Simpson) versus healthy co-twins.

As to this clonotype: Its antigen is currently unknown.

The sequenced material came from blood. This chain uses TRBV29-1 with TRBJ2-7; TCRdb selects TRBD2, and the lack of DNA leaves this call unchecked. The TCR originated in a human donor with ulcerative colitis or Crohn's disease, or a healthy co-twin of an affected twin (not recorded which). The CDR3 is CSALGKGLPYEQYF.